The rows below give T cell receptor beta chains drawn from one sample of a study of blood T cell repertoires in COVID-19. Generated by immunoSEQ multiplex PCR, the TCRdb table keeps only in-frame clones and is missing some. This sample has approximately 450,000 clones, with roughly 89% found just once. The specimen sequenced was peripheral blood. The receptor set was obtained from a young woman with acute or convalescent COVID-19. Each CDR3 is given with its conserved first and last residue. Each record gives: J gene, clone size, V gene, D gene, CDR3 DNA, CDR3 protein. A D gene is named only where the DNA matches it firmly. Clone size, where shown, is once, few, many, or a class for clones that have expanded.

TRBJ2-3	.	TRBV5-4	.	TGTGCCAGCAGCCCTACCTCAGATACGCAGTATTTT	CASSPTSDTQYF
TRBJ1-5	.	TRBV28	.	TGTGCCAGCAGTTTGGGAGGGGATAGCAATCAGCCCCAGCATTTT	CASSLGGDSNQPQHF
TRBJ2-3	.	TRBV3-1/TRBV3-2	TRBD2	TGTGCCAGCAGCCTGCGAGCGGGGCGCACAGATACGCAGTATTTT	CASSLRAGRTDTQYF
TRBJ1-2	once	TRBV6-5	.	TGTGCCAGCAGACTAGCGGACCTTCTCCCCTTAAACTTC	CASRLADLLPLNF
TRBJ2-7	.	TRBV9	TRBD2	TGTGCCAGCAGCGTTTCTAGCGGGTACTCCTACGAGCAGTACTTC	CASSVSSGYSYEQYF
TRBJ2-7	.	TRBV28	.	TGTGCCAGCAGTTTATCGCAGGGGAGAAACGAGCAGTACTTC	CASSLSQGRNEQYF
TRBJ2-5	.	TRBV3-1/TRBV3-2	.	TGTGCCAGCAGCCAAGATCCCCCCAGGTATCGCCAAGAGACCCAGTACTTC	CASSQDPPRYRQETQYF
TRBJ1-2	.	TRBV7-8	.	TGTGCCAGCAGCCCCTCGGGTTGGGGGGGGAACTATGGCTACACCTTC	CASSPSGWGGNYGYTF
TRBJ2-1	once	TRBV20-1	TRBD1	TGCAGTGCCAACTTTGGGACAGAGGGGTTCTTC	CSANFGTEGFF
TRBJ1-2	once	TRBV12-5	.	TGTGCTAGTGGTTTGGTACTCCCCGACCTGAGGGACTATGGCTACACCTTC	CASGLVLPDLRDYGYTF
TRBJ1-2	few	TRBV5-4	TRBD1	TGTGCCAGCAGCTCACCGGGACAGCCCCAGAGCTACACCTTC	CASSSPGQPQSYTF
TRBJ2-5	.	TRBV4-1	.	TGCGCCAGCAGCCAAGTTAGCAGAGGAGAGACCCAGTACTTC	CASSQVSRGETQYF
TRBJ2-1	.	TRBV6-6	.	TGTGCCAGCAGCCTCCGGGCGGGGTACGGGGATGAGCAGTTCTTC	CASSLRAGYGDEQFF
TRBJ2-2	few	TRBV10-1	.	TGCGCCAGCAGTGAGACAGGGAACACCGGGGAGCTGTTTTTT	CASSETGNTGELFF
TRBJ2-2	.	TRBV4-2	.	TGTGCCAGCAGCCAAGAGGCGGGAAACACCGGGGAGCTGTTTTTT	CASSQEAGNTGELFF
TRBJ2-7	.	TRBV5-6	.	TGTGCCAGCAGCCCCGACAGGATATCCCCCCACGAGCAGTACTTC	CASSPDRISPHEQYF
TRBJ2-1	few	TRBV6-5	TRBD1	TGTGCCAGCAGGGCGGGACAGGGGCAGTTCTTC	CASRAGQGQFF
TRBJ2-1	.	TRBV5-1	TRBD1	TGCGCCAGCAGTGCCGGGACAGGGTATAATGAGCAGTTCTTC	CASSAGTGYNEQFF
TRBJ1-2	few	TRBV10-1	TRBD1	TGCGCCAGCAGTGAGTCGAGGACAGGGGGCTATGGCTACACCTTC	CASSESRTGGYGYTF
TRBJ2-5	once	TRBV27	TRBD2	TGTGCCAGCAGCAGGACTAGCGGGGGGGGCCGGACCCAGTACTTC	CASSRTSGGGRTQYF